This is a list of T cell receptor beta chains from one sample in a study of tissue T cells after allogeneic stem cell transplantation. Produced via immunoSEQ multiplex PCR; TCRdb's table is partial and in-frame only. Of under 2,000 clones listed, about 76% are singletons. The source was colon tissue, collected at autopsy. These TCRs come from a male patient aged 35-69 years with steroid-refractory graft-versus-host disease after an allogeneic stem cell transplant. Some T cells could come from the graft donor. CDR3s include the opening cysteine and the closing phenylalanine or tryptophan. D genes are given only for firm matches. Clone size is given for some rows only: seen once, a few or many times, or a class if the clone is expanded.

CASSFGGQSNYEQYF,TGTGCCAGCAGCTTTGGAGGACAGTCGAACTACGAGCAGTACTTC,TRBV5-5,15,TRBJ2-7,.,.
CASSSEAWPTAQTQYF,TGTGCCAGCAGCTCGGAAGCATGGCCGACGGCTCAGACCCAGTACTTC,TRBV7-2,16,TRBJ2-5,.,.
CASSIGYGGEYNEQFF,TGTGCCAGTAGTATAGGGTACGGGGGGGAGTACAATGAGCAGTTCTTC,TRBV19,16,TRBJ2-1,TRBD2,.
CASSHDRGSNTGELFF,TGTGCCAGCAGCCATGACAGGGGGTCGAACACCGGGGAGCTGTTTTTT,TRBV3-1/TRBV3-2,16,TRBJ2-2,TRBD1,.
CASSLREIRDF,TGTGCCAGCAGTTTACGGGAAATCAGGGATTTC,TRBV28,11,TRBJ2-7,.,.
CASRSAGVSSTDTQYF,TGTGCCAGCAGGTCAGCGGGGGTATCTAGCACAGATACGCAGTATTTT,TRBV13,16,TRBJ2-3,TRBD2,.
CASIQWGVRTEAFF,TGTGCCAGCATCCAATGGGGGGTGCGCACTGAAGCTTTCTTT,TRBV7-9,14,TRBJ1-1,.,.
CASSPPPGNVVQYF,TGTGCCAGCAGCCCACCCCCGGGTAACGTGGTGCAGTATTTT,TRBV11-2,14,TRBJ2-3,.,.
CASSYRDNSPLHF,TGTGCCAGCAGTTACAGGGATAATTCACCCCTCCACTTT,TRBV6-2/TRBV6-3,13,TRBJ1-6,.,.
CASSFVLEGEQFF,TGTGCCAGCAGCTTCGTACTGGAGGGGGAGCAGTTCTTC,TRBV7-3,13,TRBJ2-1,.,.
CASSLTMGQENYEQYF,TGCGCCAGCAGCCTAACTATGGGACAGGAGAACTACGAGCAGTACTTC,TRBV5-1,16,TRBJ2-7,TRBD1,few
CASSLEVAQGGEQFF,TGTGCCAGCAGCTTAGAGGTCGCTCAGGGCGGCGAGCAGTTCTTC,TRBV7-6,15,TRBJ2-1,.,once
CASRPLAGAHSSYNEQFF,TGTGCCAGCAGGCCACTAGCGGGGGCCCATAGCTCCTACAATGAGCAGTTCTTC,TRBV11-2,18,TRBJ2-1,TRBD2,.
CASSQAGESRGEGYTF,TGCGCCAGCAGCCAAGCGGGTGAGTCCCGTGGGGAGGGCTACACCTTC,TRBV4-1,16,TRBJ1-2,.,few
CASKPGPSNYGYTF,TGTGCCAGTAAACCAGGGCCCTCTAACTATGGCTACACCTTC,TRBV19,14,TRBJ1-2,.,.
CASSVAPGLNYEQYF,TGTGCCAGCAGCGTAGCCCCGGGACTAAATTACGAGCAGTACTTC,TRBV9,15,TRBJ2-7,TRBD2,.
CAWSMEGRRNYGYTF,TGTGCCTGGAGTATGGAAGGAAGGAGGAACTATGGCTACACCTTC,TRBV30,15,TRBJ1-2,.,.
CASSLNGGAQDYGYTF,TGTGCCAGCAGCTTAAACGGGGGCGCTCAGGACTATGGCTACACCTTC,TRBV7-2,16,TRBJ1-2,.,.
CAIRGEGSGDTGELFF,TGTGCCATCCGGGGGGAGGGGTCAGGGGACACCGGGGAGCTGTTTTTT,TRBV19,16,TRBJ2-2,.,.
CAWAGGALGETQYF,TGTGCCTGGGCGGGGGGGGCGCTTGGAGAGACCCAGTACTTC,TRBV30,14,TRBJ2-5,TRBD2,.
CASSRQGLGDGYTF,TGCGCCAGCAGCCGACAGGGGCTCGGGGATGGCTACACCTTC,TRBV5-1,14,TRBJ1-2,TRBD1,.
CASRSGTGHNEQFF,TGTGCCAGCAGATCCGGGACAGGTCACAATGAGCAGTTCTTC,TRBV7-2,14,TRBJ2-1,TRBD1,.
CASSLKEETQYF,TGTGCCAGCAGTCTGAAGGAAGAGACCCAGTACTTC,TRBV7-9,12,TRBJ2-5,.,.
CASTWGGTYNEQFF,TGTGCCAGCACTTGGGGGGGTACCTACAATGAGCAGTTCTTC,TRBV2,14,TRBJ2-1,TRBD2,.
CASSLMGRRETQYF,TGTGCCAGCAGCTTAATGGGTAGGAGGGAGACCCAGTACTTC,TRBV7-3,14,TRBJ2-5,.,few
CASSLNPKETQYF,TGTGCCAGCAGCTTAAATCCCAAAGAGACCCAGTACTTC,TRBV7-2,13,TRBJ2-5,.,once
CASSLFLGQGQETQYF,TGCGCCAGCAGCTTGTTTCTGGGACAGGGCCAAGAGACCCAGTACTTC,TRBV5-1,16,TRBJ2-5,TRBD1,.
CASSLDRGNEKLFF,TGTGCCAGCAGTTTAGACAGGGGTAATGAAAAACTGTTTTTT,TRBV28,14,TRBJ1-4,TRBD1,few
CASSPGTGFDEQFF,TGTGCCAGCAGCCCCGGGACAGGGTTCGATGAGCAGTTCTTC,TRBV11-2,14,TRBJ2-1,TRBD1,few
CASSVVSGQPFYEQYF,TGTGCCAGCAGCGTAGTATCGGGACAGCCGTTCTACGAGCAGTACTTC,TRBV9,16,TRBJ2-7,TRBD1,.
CASSSIGQGAGSPLHF,TGTGCCAGCAGCTCGATAGGACAGGGGGCTGGTTCACCCCTCCACTTT,TRBV7-9,16,TRBJ1-6,TRBD1,.
CASSLGNNQPQHF,TGTGCCAGCAGCTTGGGCAATAATCAGCCCCAGCATTTT,TRBV5-4,13,TRBJ1-5,.,.